These 8 T cell receptor beta chains came from one sample sequenced in a study of radiotherapy plus CTLA-4 blockade in lung cancer. The assay was immunoSEQ multiplex PCR, and TCRdb's table has in-frame clones only and misses some. Among 55,000 to 65,000 clones, about three quarters were seen once, and the ten largest hold roughly 4%. This material consisted of peripheral blood, taken from a patient treated with radiotherapy plus ipilimumab. These TCRs come from a human donor with non-small cell lung cancer who had a partial response to radiotherapy plus ipilimumab.

The genes are TRBV19 and TRBJ1-5, with 8 bases that match TRBD1. This CDR3 has 14 amino acids. CDR1 is LNHDA, CDR2 SQIVND, per germline (reference sequence). The junction had 4 bases not matched to a gene; V was cut back by 7 bases and J by 2 bases. The CDR3 DNA follows: TGTGCCAGTACACAGACAGGGGGCAATCAGCCCCAGCATTTT. Translated, it gives CASTQTGGNQPQHF.

The chain uses TRBV11-3 and TRBJ2-3; 9 positions agree with TRBD1. From germline, CDR1 is SGHNT and CDR2 YENEEA. Trimming removed 5 bases from V and 14 bases from J; junction bases left unmatched: 8. The CDR3 is made up of 12 amino acids. The CDR3 protein is CASSPGTGSPYF. As DNA, the CDR3 is TGTGCCAGCAGCCCCGGGACAGGGAGTCCGTATTTT.

The chain uses TRBV29-1 and TRBJ1-1; no reliable D call. Germline CDR1 SQVTM, CDR2 ANQGSEA. The CDR3 consists of 12 residues. The V gene lost 4 bases and the J gene lost 1 base, with 7 bases spanning the gap. The CDR3 bases are TGCAGCGTTGGGGAGGGGAACACTGAAGCTTTCTTT. It yields the protein CSVGEGNTEAFF.

This chain links TRBV6-1 with TRBJ2-4; D possibly corresponds to TRBD2 (5 bases). In germline, CDR1 is MNHNS, CDR2 SASEGT. V dropped 0 bases and J dropped 8 bases, with 11 bases sitting between them. This CDR3 spans 14 amino acids. The CDR3 here is CASSEASDGYIQYF. CDR3 coding DNA: TGTGCCAGCAGTGAAGCTAGCGACGGCTACATTCAGTACTTC.

J is TRBJ2-7 and V is TRBV2, with 9 bases aligning to TRBD2. This CDR3 region has 15 residues. V was clipped by 0 bases and J by 6 bases; unmatched bases: 6. Germline assignment: CDR1 SNHLY and CDR2 FYNNEI. CDR3 nucleotide sequence: TGTGCCAGCAGTGAAGCGCTTGGTAGCGGGGGCGAGCAGTACTTC. It codes for CASSEALGSGGEQYF.

The chain couples TRBV10-3 to TRBJ2-5, with a tentative D call TRBD1 (6 bases). The CDR3 is made up of 14 amino acids. V shed 10 bases and J shed 5 bases, with 20 bases lying between them. Germline V gene lookup returns CDR1 ENHRY and CDR2 SYGVKD. Here the CDR3 DNA reads TGTGCCACCGCTCCGGGGCAGGGGCTCGAGACCCAGTACTTC. Translated: CATAPGQGLETQYF.

The chain couples TRBV29-1 to TRBJ2-1; D gene uncertain. The CDR3 covers 14 residues. Germline V lookup: CDR1 SQVTM, CDR2 ANQGSEA. V was trimmed by 2 bases and J by 0 bases, leaving 8 bases between them. CDR3 amino acids: CSVELESSYNEQFF. The CDR3 DNA reads TGCAGCGTTGAACTGGAGAGCTCCTACAATGAGCAGTTCTTC.

The chain is built from TRBV9 and TRBJ2-7, with D possibly TRBD2 on 7 matching bases. Germline CDR1 reads SGDLS; CDR2 reads YYNGEE. V lost 4 bases to trimming and J lost 0 bases, with 14 bases between them. CDR3 length: 15 amino acids. In DNA, the CDR3 is TGTGCCAGCAGCCCCCGGGGGGCCGACTCCTACGAGCAGTACTTC. Translated, it gives CASSPRGADSYEQYF.